This T cell receptor beta chain was found in a study of blood T cell repertoires in COVID-19 (dated by TCRdb to 2020 to 2021). For the study in its entirety: Samples from collaborators originated in the United States, Italy and Spain and spanned both the acute and convalescent phases of COVID-19. The material from the prospective study consisted of cDNA or gDNA derived from T cells, B-cell-depleted T cells, or PBMCs. The repertoires were released in a freely available public database meant as a resource for research on the immune response to SARS-CoV-2. The dataset comprised deeply sampled blood TCRbeta repertoires from subjects exposed to, actively infected with, or recovered from COVID-19. A de-identified subject ID, COVID-19 status, age in years and sex were almost always included in the sample metadata. The samples were drawn from the first 160 participants of the ongoing ImmuneRACE study and from 950 to 1,500 subjects provided by 6 global collaborators. Where HLA class I and class II types were available, the types were taken from metadata supplied by the sample provider, not from assay-based typing. Broad study findings and their caveats: The quantity of clinical and demographic metadata differed by source and by participant and was supplied without curation.

TCRbeta CDR3 regions were amplified from genomic DNA using the immunoSEQ Assay, a bias-controlled multiplex PCR. On the authors' methods: The number of nucleated cells in each sample was estimated by amplification of reference gene primers within the assay. To quantify the absolute abundance of each unique TCRbeta CDR3 rearrangement, sequence reads were collapsed and filtered. For each sample, productive Simpson clonality was calculated by taking the square root of Simpson's diversity index across productive rearrangements. Not all clones reach the TCRdb copy of this immuneACCESS table, which keeps in-frame sequences only. Checked studies attribute under half of the gap to unresolved V genes and leave the rest unexplained. V and J calls and clone size are those listed in that table; D and trimming were worked out from the DNA. This sample comprises some 390,000 clones, around 89% of them detected only once. Jointly, the top ten make up about 1.6% of the sample.

One collaborating source in Seattle enrolled patients during active infection and followed them longitudinally through the course of disease. Collaborating institutions collected whole blood in K2EDTA tubes following their own protocols. For TCRbeta analysis, collaborators shipped samples as frozen whole blood, isolated PBMCs, or DNA extracted from either of those sample types. Including the terminal cysteine and phenylalanine, the CDR3 comprises 14 residues. This entry keeps only the CDR3 DNA: 42 bases, framed from base 1. The germline V gene (reference sequence) yields LNHDA for CDR1 and SQIVND for CDR2. From V the trimming removes 11 bases and from J it removes 5 bases, while the gene matches leave 5 bases of the junction unaccounted for. Comment on this clone: The specificity of this receptor is unknown. No per-base quality is available; no much larger clone lies one base away.

This TCR was recovered from a woman in her thirties or forties with COVID-19, enrolled during active disease. Sequencing was done on a sample of peripheral blood. The chain was built from TRBV19 and TRBJ2-5; TRBD2 lines up with 16 middle nucleotides. The nucleotide sequence is given as TGTGCCGCCGGGACTAGCGGGGGGGCCGAGACCCAGTACTTC. Its protein is CAAGTSGGAETQYF.